This entry describes one T cell receptor beta chain. The antigen is not known. This CDR3 is built from 17 residues. Germline CDR1 and CDR2: SGHVS and FNYEAQ. The ends lost 0 bases at V and 0 bases at J; junction bases unmatched: 6. Only in-frame clones appear in the TCRdb table, and some are missing; sequencing was by immunoSEQ multiplex PCR. The sample has just under 65,000 clones, 84% seen once. The data were obtained in a study of OX40 agonist ivuxolimab in advanced cancers. At the level of the study: Patients took ivuxolimab, an agonistic anti-OX40 (CD134) antibody. Of mixed ages from 23 to 79 and averaging about 65 years, the group was roughly 83% male. Findings and limits, study-wide: Within 6 weeks, CD4+ and CD8+ blood T cells expanded clonally at 0.1 to 3.0 mg/kg. Averaged across samples, CD8+ T cells carried more expanded clones than CD4+ did.

This receptor was identified in an adult with an advanced solid tumor such as melanoma, head and neck, liver or kidney cancer. Source: CD4+ or CD8+ T cells sorted from blood, taken in a trial of the OX40 agonist ivuxolimab. This chain links TRBV7-6 with TRBJ2-7, with 9 nucleotides matching TRBD2. As DNA, the CDR3 is TGTGCCAGCAGCTTAGCGCGGATAGCGGGGGTCTCCTACGAGCAGTACTTC. It specifies CASSLARIAGVSYEQYF.